The entry that follows covers one TCR beta chain sequence. Its matching antigen is unknown. These data come from a study of shared clonotypes between healthy human individuals. Study-level information: Ranging from 18 to 49 in age, donors were two women and a few men. Overall study results and limits: The researchers took only blood, and tissue repertoires probably look different.

In the original analysis: ImmunoSEQ sequences covered only the junction and lacked quality scores; filtering therefore differed. Sequenced by immunoSEQ multiplex PCR; TCRdb stores in-frame clones only, minus some. The DNA gave D and trimming, while V, J and clone size come from that table. The repertoire consists of approximately 2.1 million clones, with more than 80% occurring once and the leading ten covering about 0.37%. CDR3 length: 13 residues. Trimming removed 7 bases from V and 6 bases from J; junction bases left unmatched: 8. The V gene's germline CDR1 is MNHEY and CDR2 SMNVEV (reference sequence).

The chain joins TRBV27 to TRBJ1-1; TRBD1 agrees at 7 bases. The sample taken for sequencing was naive CD4+ T cells from PBMCs. Subset reported: CD45RA+ positively selected. This TCR derives from a man aged 18 to 35 in good health. Some clones in this sample may be carry-over from other donors' samples. CDR3: CASTKQTGSEAFF. DNA for the CDR3: TGTGCCAGCACCAAACAGACAGGGTCTGAAGCTTTCTTT.